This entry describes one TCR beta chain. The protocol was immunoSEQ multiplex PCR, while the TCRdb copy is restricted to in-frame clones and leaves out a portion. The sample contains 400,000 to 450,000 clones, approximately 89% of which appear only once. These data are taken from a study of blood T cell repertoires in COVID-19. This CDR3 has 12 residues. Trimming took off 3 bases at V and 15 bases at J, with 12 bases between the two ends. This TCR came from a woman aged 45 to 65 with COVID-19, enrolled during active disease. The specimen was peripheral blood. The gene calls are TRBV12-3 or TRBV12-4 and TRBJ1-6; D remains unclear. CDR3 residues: CASSFNSRDLHF. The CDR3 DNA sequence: TGTGCCAGCAGTTTCAACAGCCGGGACCTCCACTTT.